Here is one TCR beta chain with its context. The sample originates from a study of PD-L1 blockade in urothelial cancer. As for the study in general: Median T cell yield per blood sample was about 150,000 cells.

Trimming removed 3 bases from V and 5 bases from J; junction bases left unmatched: 7. The germline V gene encodes CDR1 MDHEN and CDR2 SYDVKM. The CDR3 runs to 15 residues. Documented time point: peripheral blood 6 weeks after treatment start. Patients presented with locally advanced or metastatic urothelial carcinoma. The data were produced by immunoSEQ multiplex PCR, yet TCRdb's version contains in-frame clones alone and is incomplete. The sample consists of 120,000 or so clones, around 86% of them appearing once. This sequence originates from a man aged 50 or older with urothelial cancer. The input for sequencing was PBMCs, taken around atezolizumab (anti-PD-L1) treatment. The chain employs TRBV28 and TRBJ2-5; TRBD1 aligns across 9 bases. The CDR3 DNA follows: TGTGCCAGCAGTTTGGACAGGGGCCATTTGGAGACCCAGTACTTC. This gives the protein CASSLDRGHLETQYF.